Presented here are 14 T cell receptor beta chains from one specimen sequenced in a study of metastatic and nonmetastatic thyroid tumors. TCRdb reprocessed the PCR reads using MiXCR. The data contain 30,000 to 45,000 clones, less than 60% of them singletons. Thyroid surgery had not been preceded by any treatment in any patient. Material for sequencing was tumor tissue. These receptors were obtained from a male donor with papillary thyroid cancer or a benign thyroid nodule (not recorded which). Some clones in this sample may be carry-over from other donors' samples.

The chain links TRBV10-2 to TRBJ2-1, with 12 bases that match TRBD2. Germline-derived CDR1 and CDR2 are WSHSY and SAAADI. The V and J ends lost 6 bases and 8 bases, in that order; junction bases with no gene match: 5. This CDR3 spans 14 amino acids. DNA of the CDR3: TGCGCCAGCAGGGGGCCTAGCGGGGGGGATGAGCAGTTCTTC. Encoded protein: CASRGPSGGDEQFF.

This clone was counted between two and nine times. The chain couples TRBV19 to TRBJ2-7, with a tentative D call TRBD2 (5 bases). This CDR3 is built from 14 residues. Trimming removed 5 bases at V and 2 bases at J, with 13 bases between. The V gene's germline CDR1 is LNHDA and CDR2 SQIVND (reference sequence). The CDR3 protein is CASSPRVEAYEQYF. DNA of the CDR3: TGTGCCAGTAGTCCCCGGGTGGAGGCCTACGAGCAGTACTTC.

CDR3: CSAPPPQTSRSYEQYF. CDR3 bases: TGCAGTGCTCCGCCGCCCCAAACTAGCAGATCCTACGAGCAGTACTTC. The rearrangement links TRBV20-1 to TRBJ2-7; maybe TRBD2 (6 bases). CDR1 and CDR2 from the germline V gene are DFQATT and SNEGSKA (reference sequence). The V and J ends lost 5 bases and 1 base respectively, with 21 bases between them. The CDR3 sequence is 16 residues long.

The V and J genes are TRBV24-1 and TRBJ2-1, with unresolved D. This CDR3 is built from 13 residues. Germline assignment: CDR1 KGHDR and CDR2 SFDVKD. Deletions cut 3 bases from V and 7 bases from J, with 9 bases between. This CDR3 is CATSDTERNEQFF. Here the CDR3 DNA reads TGTGCCACCAGTGATACCGAGAGAAATGAGCAGTTCTTC.

The chain couples TRBV5-6 to TRBJ2-7; tentative D call: TRBD1 (6 bases). V was clipped by 3 bases and J by 5 bases, with 12 bases between them. The CDR3 has 13 amino acids. Germline V gives CDR1 SGHDT, CDR2 YYEEEE. The CDR3 region has the DNA TGTGCCAGCAGCTACAAGGGGGTTCACGAGCAGTACTTC. It translates to CASSYKGVHEQYF. The whole variable domain, remainder taken from reference TRBV5-6 and TRBJ2-7, is DAGVTQSPTHLIKTRGQQVTLRCSPKSGHDTVSWYQQALGQGPQFIFQYYEEEERQRGNFPDRFSGHQFPNYSSELNVNALLLGDSALYLCASSYKGVHEQYFGPGTRLTVT.

Note on this clone: Mismatch with germline at one junction end may stem from a read error. This chain uses TRBV5-1 with TRBJ2-5; TRBD1 is a possible D gene (5 bases). Germline CDR1 reads SGHRS; CDR2 reads YFSETQ. The CDR3 is 14 residues long. The CDR3 nucleotides are TGCGCCAGCAGCTTGGACGGCAGGGAAGAGACACAGTACTTC. It is translated as CASSLDGREETQYF.

This chain joins TRBV27 and TRBJ2-4; D may match TRBD1 or TRBD2 (5 bases each). Germline CDR1 MNHEY, CDR2 SMNVEV (reference sequence). The CDR3 is made up of 13 amino acids. Trimming took off 5 bases at V and 9 bases at J, with 14 bases between the two ends. The CDR3 DNA reads TGTGCCAGCAGTAGACGCAGGGAGAGCATTCAGTACTTC. It encodes CASSRRRESIQYF.

The chain uses TRBV20-1 and TRBJ2-1, with 11 bases aligning to TRBD2. Germline trimming cut 3 bases from V and 2 bases from J; bases unmatched to any gene: 6. The CDR3 runs to 16 residues. The germline V gene encodes CDR1 DFQATT and CDR2 SNEGSKA (reference sequence). The CDR3 coding sequence is TGCAGTGCTAGTACTAGCGGGAGAAGGACCTACAATGAGCAGTTCTTC. Translating it yields CSASTSGRRTYNEQFF.

V and J are TRBV7-2 and TRBJ2-7; a possible D gene is TRBD2 (5 bases). The CDR3 contains 14 residues. With 4 bases removed from V and 4 bases from J, the gap between germline ends came to 14 bases. The V gene's germline CDR1 is SGHTA and CDR2 FQGNSA. CDR3 nucleotides: TGTGCCAGCAGCTCGCTAGCTGGAGTATACGAGCAGTACTTC. It is translated as CASSSLAGVYEQYF.

This chain uses TRBV4-3 with TRBJ1-2, with a tentative D call TRBD1 (6 bases). CDR3 length: 16 residues. In germline, CDR1 is LGHNA, CDR2 YSLEER. V lost 0 bases to trimming and J lost 5 bases, with 16 bases between them. The CDR3 DNA reads as TGCGCCAGCAGCCAAGAAGGGGGGGAAGTGTTTTATGGCTACACCTTC. Its protein product is CASSQEGGEVFYGYTF.

V is TRBV3-1 and J is TRBJ1-6; D remains ambiguous. CDR1 LGHDT and CDR2 YNNKEL come from the germline V gene (reference sequence). This CDR3 is built from 17 residues. V was shortened by 0 bases and J by 8 bases, with 17 bases between the two germline ends. This CDR3 is CASSQDAVGGGYSPLHF. As DNA, the CDR3 is TGTGCCAGCAGCCAAGATGCGGTAGGAGGTGGTTATTCACCCCTCCACTTT.

In this sample, this clone turned up a few times. The V and J genes are TRBV10-1 and TRBJ2-7; tentative D call: TRBD2 (6 bases). The V gene lost 0 bases and the J gene lost 5 bases, with 14 bases spanning the gap. Germline CDR1 reads WNHNN; CDR2 reads SYGVQD (reference sequence). The CDR3 length is 15 residues. CDR3 sequence reads: CASSESGLRDNEQYF. The CDR3 bases are TGCGCCAGCAGTGAGTCGGGACTTAGGGATAACGAGCAGTACTTC.

This clone has a handful of counts. The gene calls are TRBV9 and TRBJ2-7, with 8 nucleotides matching TRBD2. This CDR3 comprises 16 residues. The junction had 12 bases not matched to a gene; V was cut back by 3 bases and J by 4 bases. Germline V gives CDR1 SGDLS, CDR2 YYNGEE. The CDR3 DNA follows: TGTGCCAGCAGCGACCCGACCGAGCGGGAGTGTTACGAGCAGTACTTC. Translated, it gives CASSDPTERECYEQYF.

The chain combines TRBV7-2 with TRBJ2-2; D is unclear. There are 14 residues in the CDR3. V lost 5 bases to trimming and J lost 5 bases, with 12 bases between them. CDR1 and CDR2 (germline): SGHTA, FQGNSA. The CDR3 DNA is TGTGCCAGCAGCCGAATACACGGGACCGGGGAGCTGTTTTTT. The encoded protein is CASSRIHGTGELFF.